This T cell receptor (beta chain) emerged from a study of T-cell reconstitution after alpha-beta-depleted transplantation in children. During its preparation, the TCRbeta library received unique molecular identifiers. TCRdb re-called the PCR reads through MiXCR, storing one row per CDR3 protein. There are around 72,000 distinct CDR3 sequences in the sample; roughly 4.9% occur only once, and 18% lies in the top ten. Trimming shortened V by 8 bases and J by 0 bases, and 11 bases separated the two germline ends. Germline V gene data show CDR1 as LNHDA and CDR2 as SQIVND (reference sequence). The length of the CDR3 is 15 residues. This clonotype was picked up many times.

The specimen comprised PBMCs, mostly from graft donor cells, sampled 180 days after TCRalphabeta/CD19-depleted stem cell transplant. This receptor was identified in a boy less than two years old who had a stem cell transplant for acute myeloid leukemia, so the T cells may come from the graft donor. The J gene is TRBJ1-6, the V gene TRBV19, with unresolved D. The CDR3 protein is CASSNMGSYNSPLHF. The CDR3 bases are TGTGCCAGTTCCAACATGGGCTCCTATAATTCACCCCTCCACTTT.